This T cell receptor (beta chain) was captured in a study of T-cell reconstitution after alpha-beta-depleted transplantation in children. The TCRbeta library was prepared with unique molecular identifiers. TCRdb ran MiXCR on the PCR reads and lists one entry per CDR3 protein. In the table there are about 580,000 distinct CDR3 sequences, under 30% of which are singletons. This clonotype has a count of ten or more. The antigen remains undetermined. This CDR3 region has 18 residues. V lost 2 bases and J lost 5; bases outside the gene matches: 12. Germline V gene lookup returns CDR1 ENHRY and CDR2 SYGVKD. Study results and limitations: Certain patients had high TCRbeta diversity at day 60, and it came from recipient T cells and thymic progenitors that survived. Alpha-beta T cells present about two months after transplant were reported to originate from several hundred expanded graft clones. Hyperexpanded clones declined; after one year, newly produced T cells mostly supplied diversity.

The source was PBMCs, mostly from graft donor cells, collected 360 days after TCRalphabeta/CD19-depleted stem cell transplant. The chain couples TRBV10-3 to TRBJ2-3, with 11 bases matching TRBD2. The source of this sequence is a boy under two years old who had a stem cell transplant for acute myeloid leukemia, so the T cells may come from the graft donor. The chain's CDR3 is CAISEPPGTSGSLDTQYF. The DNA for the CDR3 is TGTGCCATCAGTGAGCCCCCCGGGACTAGCGGAAGCCTAGATACGCAGTATTTT.